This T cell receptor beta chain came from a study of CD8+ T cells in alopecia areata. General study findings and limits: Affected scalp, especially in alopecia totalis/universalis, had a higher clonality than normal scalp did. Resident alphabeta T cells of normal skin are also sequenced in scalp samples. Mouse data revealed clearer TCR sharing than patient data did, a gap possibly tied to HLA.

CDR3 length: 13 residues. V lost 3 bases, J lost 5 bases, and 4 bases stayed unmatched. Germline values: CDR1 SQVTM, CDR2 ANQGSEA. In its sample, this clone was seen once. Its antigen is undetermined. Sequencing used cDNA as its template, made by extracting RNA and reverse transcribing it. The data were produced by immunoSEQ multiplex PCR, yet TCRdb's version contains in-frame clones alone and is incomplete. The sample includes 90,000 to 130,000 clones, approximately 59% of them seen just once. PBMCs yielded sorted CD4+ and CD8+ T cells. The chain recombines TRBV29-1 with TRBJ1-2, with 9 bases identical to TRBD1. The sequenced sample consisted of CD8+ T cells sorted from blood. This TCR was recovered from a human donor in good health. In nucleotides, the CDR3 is TGCAGCGTTGAGGGACAGGGTGTTTATGGCTACACCTTC. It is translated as CSVEGQGVYGYTF.